These 4 T cell receptor beta chains share one sample of origin, sequenced in a study of T cell repertoires in cytomegalovirus infection (dated by TCRdb to about 2019). Sequencing used an Illumina HiSeq 1500. TCRdb itself trimmed the public reads at Q25 with fastp, ran MiXCR and retained productive beta chains. Rows are unified per CDR3 protein, each entry keeping the most common DNA and genes. Across this sample there are 570,000 or so distinct CDR3 sequences, with around 40% seen only once. The ten biggest clones cover 40% to 60% of the sample. This specimen's treatment or condition label, per the study, means: in vitro stimulation with specific CMV peptide epitopes to enrich CMV-specific T cells. No antigen is known for these receptors. The source material was cultured PBMCs, sampled from culture after CMV antigen stimulation. The source is a human donor in good health (CMV status not recorded). Some clones in this sample may be carry-over from other donors' samples.

This clonotype has just a few counts. The V and J genes are TRBV12-3 or TRBV12-4 and TRBJ2-1; 9 nucleotides line up with TRBD1. This CDR3 region has 15 residues. With V trimmed by 3 bases and J by 8 bases, 8 bases remained unmatched. The CDR3 sequence is CASSFDRGRTDEQFF. The DNA of the CDR3 is TGTGCCAGCAGTTTCGACAGGGGGAGAACGGATGAGCAGTTCTTC.

The gene calls are TRBV7-2 and TRBJ2-5; D is undetermined. Germline values: CDR1 SGHTA, CDR2 FQGNSA. V dropped 5 bases and J dropped 7 bases, with 8 bases sitting between them. The CDR3 loop spans 11 amino acids. CDR3 coding DNA: TGTGCCAGCAGCCCTCAGGTGACCCAGTACTTC. This sequence encodes CASSPQVTQYF.

The chain links TRBV7-9 to TRBJ2-5, with 10 bases matching TRBD2. CDR3 size: 15 residues. The V and J ends lost 6 bases and 5 bases, in that order; junction bases with no gene match: 9. Germline lookup yields CDR1 SEHNR and CDR2 FQNEAQ (reference sequence). The CDR3: CASRPVAGGAETQYF. Here the CDR3 DNA reads TGTGCCAGCAGACCTGTAGCGGGAGGAGCGGAGACCCAGTACTTC.

A few counts support this clonotype. This chain links TRBV6-6 with TRBJ2-1, with 12 bases aligning to TRBD2. In germline, CDR1 is MNHNY, CDR2 SVGAGI (reference sequence). This CDR3 region has 15 residues. J gave up 5 bases and V 5 bases, and 4 bases lay outside the gene matches. For the CDR3, the DNA is TGTGCCAGCAGTCTGGCTAGCGGGAGGGACAATGAGCAGTTCTTC. Protein sequence: CASSLASGRDNEQFF.